These 14 T cell receptor beta chains share one sample of origin, sequenced in a study of cytomegalovirus exposure and HLA in healthy donors. PCR primers comprised 60 Vbeta and 13 Jbeta primers. Some clones are missing from TCRdb's copy, which holds only in-frame ones; the method was immunoSEQ multiplex PCR. The sample holds more than 150,000 clones; about 88% are singletons and the top ten take 0.2% to 0.3%. The sequenced sample consisted of PBMCs. These receptors all come from a girl under three years old in good health and CMV-seronegative.

J is TRBJ1-2 and V is TRBV6-5, with D tentatively TRBD1 (5 bases). The CDR3 spans 14 residues. Trimming removed 7 bases from V and 7 bases from J, with 19 bases in between. Germline CDR1 and CDR2: MNHEY and SVGAGI. CDR3 sequence reads: CASTQPGGIGGYTF. CDR3 DNA sequence: TGTGCCAGCACCCAACCGGGGGGGATCGGTGGCTACACCTTC.

V gene TRBV4-1 combines with J gene TRBJ2-7, with 7 bases that match TRBD2. The CDR3 consists of 16 residues. Germline V gene lookup returns CDR1 MGHRA and CDR2 YSYEKL. The V segment lost 5 bases and the J segment 5 bases; nucleotides outside the gene matches: 15. CDR3: CASSNRVGAGINEQYF. The CDR3, as DNA: TGCGCCAGCAGCAATCGGGTAGGAGCGGGAATAAACGAGCAGTACTTC.

The genes are TRBV29-1 and TRBJ1-2; no clear D. Germline V gene sequence: CDR1 SQVTM, CDR2 ANQGSEA. Trimming cost V 1 base and J 4 bases, with 4 bases left between them. The CDR3 length is 11 residues. DNA of the CDR3: TGCAGCGTTGAAGCTCTCTATGGCTACACCTTC. This gives the protein CSVEALYGYTF.

The chain is built from TRBV7-9 and TRBJ2-1; a weak D match, TRBD2 (5 bases). Trimming removed 5 bases from V and 0 bases from J, with 23 bases in between. CDR1 is SEHNR and CDR2 is FQNEAQ in the germline V gene (reference sequence). The CDR3 spans 19 residues. The CDR3, as DNA: TGTGCCAGCAGCCTGAGCTATGTGGGAGTTTCCATCTCCTACAATGAGCAGTTCTTC. This translates into CASSLSYVGVSISYNEQFF. Using reference TRBV7-9 and TRBJ2-1 for the parts outside the CDR3, the full variable domain is DTGVSQNPRHKITKRGQNVTFRCDPISEHNRLYWYRQTLGQGPEFLTYFQNEAQLEKSRLLSDRFSAERPKGSFSTLEIQRTEQGDSAMYLCASSLSYVGVSISYNEQFFGPGTRLTVL.

The chain couples TRBV5-1 to TRBJ2-7; 9 bases line up with TRBD1. The CDR3 is 17 residues long. The germline V gene has CDR1 SGHRS and CDR2 YFSETQ. With V trimmed by 3 bases and J by 2 bases, 12 bases remained unmatched. The CDR3 is CASSYRGLRDRAYEQYF. The CDR3 bases are TGCGCCAGCAGCTACCGCGGTCTACGGGACAGGGCCTACGAGCAGTACTTC.

The chain carries TRBV4-1 and TRBJ2-3; 11 nucleotides agree with TRBD2. Losses at the gene ends were 2 bases for V and 2 bases for J; bases not matched to a gene: 3. The CDR3 totals 16 residues. Germline V gene lookup returns CDR1 MGHRA and CDR2 YSYEKL. Here the CDR3 DNA reads TGCGCCAGCAGCCAAATAGCGGGGGGGAACACAGATACGCAGTATTTT. Protein sequence: CASSQIAGGNTDTQYF.

The CDR3 DNA follows: TGTGCCAGTAGTGCCAATGACAGGGCGACTTATGGCTACACCTTC. Residues: CASSANDRATYGYTF. The rearrangement uses TRBV19 and TRBJ1-2; the match to TRBD1 covers 7 bases. Germline V gene sequence: CDR1 LNHDA, CDR2 SQIVND (reference sequence). The V segment lost 5 bases and the J segment 5 bases; nucleotides outside the gene matches: 11. The CDR3 has 15 residues.

This rearrangement joins TRBV6-5 to TRBJ2-3, with 8 bases matching TRBD1. From germline, CDR1 is MNHEY and CDR2 SVGAGI. This CDR3 comprises 15 residues. V lost 6 bases, J lost 4 bases, and 9 bases stayed unmatched. The CDR3 region has the DNA TGTGCCAGCAGAGGCGCCCGACAGGGGTCAGATACGCAGTATTTT. This codes for CASRGARQGSDTQYF.

The rearrangement uses TRBV5-3 and TRBJ2-7, with a tentative D call TRBD1 (7 bases). TRBV5-3 belongs to the ORF category, with a function that is uncertain. Trimming stripped 1 base from V and 5 bases from J, with 22 bases between. The CDR3 is 17 amino acids. CDR3 DNA sequence: TGTGCCAGAAGCTTGACTCCCCGGAGGGGGCGCAGGGACGAGCAGTACTTC. Protein sequence: CARSLTPRRGRRDEQYF.

The chain employs TRBV6-5 and TRBJ1-2; D is ambiguous. The CDR3 totals 16 residues. Trimming stripped 2 bases from V and 4 bases from J, with 17 bases between. Germline CDR1 and CDR2: MNHEY and SVGAGI. The CDR3 DNA is TGTGCCAGCAGTTACGGGAGCCCTATGTGGAGCTATGGCTACACCTTC. Translated, it gives CASSYGSPMWSYGYTF.

As for this clone: This is likely an artifact of a read error, given a far larger clone one base away. This chain uses TRBV6-1 with TRBJ2-7; possibly TRBD2 for D (5 bases). The CDR3 runs 13 residues. CDR1 and CDR2 (germline): MNHNS, SASEGT. V was shortened by 5 bases and J by 2 bases, with 10 bases between the two germline ends. CDR3 protein: CASSTRLPYEQYF. CDR3 bases: TGTGCCAGCAGTACTAGGCTCCCCTACGAGCAGTACTTC.

This clone was observed once. The gene calls are TRBV7-6 and TRBJ2-1; TRBD2 aligns across 7 bases. Looked up from germline, CDR1 is SGHVS and CDR2 is FNYEAQ. The CDR3 contains 18 residues. V shed 2 bases, J shed 4 bases, and the junction held 14 bases outside the gene matches. The CDR3: CASSLTPPGGTGYNEQFF. The CDR3, as DNA: TGTGCCAGCAGCTTAACCCCACCGGGGGGTACGGGATACAATGAGCAGTTCTTC.

The gene calls are TRBV13 and TRBJ2-2; 8 bases are shared with TRBD2. Trimming took 5 bases from V and 3 from J; bases not matched to a gene: 14. Germline CDR1 is PRHDT and CDR2 is FYEKMQ (reference sequence). The CDR3 sequence is 18 residues long. DNA for the CDR3: TGTGCCAGCAGCAACCCCGGTAGTAGCGGGAAGTACACCGGGGAGCTGTTTTTT. As protein: CASSNPGSSGKYTGELFF.

The chain is built from TRBV19 and TRBJ1-1; TRBD1 is a possible D gene (5 bases). Deletions cut 7 bases from V and 2 bases from J, with 14 bases between. The CDR3 loop spans 14 amino acids. Germline CDR1 LNHDA, CDR2 SQIVND (reference sequence). For the CDR3, the DNA is TGTGCCAGTACCCCCCCCAGGGTCAACACTGAAGCTTTCTTT. Translating it yields CASTPPRVNTEAFF.